This T cell receptor (beta chain) stems from a study of cytomegalovirus exposure and HLA in healthy donors. The CDR3 is 15 residues long. Germline CDR1 reads SGHVS; CDR2 reads FQNEAQ. Deletions cut 2 bases from V and 2 bases from J, with 9 bases between. The PCR used 60 Vbeta and 13 Jbeta primers. TCRdb's table, derived via immunoSEQ multiplex PCR, lists solely in-frame clones and lacks some. This table has some 150,000 clones, approximately 81% appearing once. The sequenced sample was PBMCs. The sequence was obtained from a young woman in good health and CMV-seronegative. This rearrangement joins TRBV7-8 to TRBJ2-2; tentatively, D is TRBD2 (6 bases). The CDR3 nucleotides are TGTGCCAGCAGCTTACTAGCGAGTAACACCGGGGAGCTGTTTTTT. It yields the protein CASSLLASNTGELFF. Supplemented by reference TRBV7-8 and TRBJ2-2, the full variable domain reads GAGVSQSPRYKVAKRGQDVALRCDPISGHVSLFWYQQALGQGPEFLTYFQNEAQLDKSGLPSDRFFAERPEGSVSTLKIQRTQQEDSAVYLCASSLLASNTGELFFGEGSRLTVL.